The present T cell receptor beta chain was sequenced within a study of T cell responses to AZD1222 COVID-19 vaccine. The data were produced by immunoSEQ multiplex PCR, yet TCRdb's version contains in-frame clones alone and is incomplete. The table lists about 140,000 clones, about 87% of them singletons. Per germline, CDR1 SGHDT and CDR2 YYEEEE. V gave up 3 bases and J gave up 4 bases, with 16 bases separating them. The CDR3 extends over 15 amino acids. This clone was counted a few times. The input for sequencing was peripheral blood, taken on day 0 of AZD1222 vaccination. The TCR was taken from an adult in good health. The rearrangement uses TRBV5-6 and TRBJ1-1; possible D gene TRBD1, 6 bases. The CDR3 region has the DNA TGTGCCAGCAGCTCAAACAGGGAGTATGTCACTGAAGCTTTCTTT. Its translation: CASSSNREYVTEAFF. Using reference TRBV5-6 and TRBJ1-1 for the parts outside the CDR3, the full variable domain is DAGVTQSPTHLIKTRGQQVTLRCSPKSGHDTVSWYQQALGQGPQFIFQYYEEEERQRGNFPDRFSGHQFPNYSSELNVNALLLGDSALYLCASSSNREYVTEAFFGQGTRLTVV.